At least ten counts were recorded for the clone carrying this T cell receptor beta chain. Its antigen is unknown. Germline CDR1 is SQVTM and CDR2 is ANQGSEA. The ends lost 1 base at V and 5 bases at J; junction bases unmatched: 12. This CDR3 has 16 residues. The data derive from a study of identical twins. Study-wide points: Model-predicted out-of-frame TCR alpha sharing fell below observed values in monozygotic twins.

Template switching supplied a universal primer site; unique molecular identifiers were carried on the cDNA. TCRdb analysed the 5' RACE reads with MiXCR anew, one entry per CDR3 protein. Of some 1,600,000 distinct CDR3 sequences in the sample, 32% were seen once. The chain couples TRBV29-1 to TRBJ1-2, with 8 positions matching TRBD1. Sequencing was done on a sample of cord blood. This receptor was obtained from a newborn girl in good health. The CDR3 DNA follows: TGCAGCGTTGAAGGGGTATTTAACAGGGGGAATTATGGCTACACCTTC. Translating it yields CSVEGVFNRGNYGYTF.